A selection of T cell receptor beta chains follows, all from one sample in a study of blood T cells in healthy people across ages. TCRdb reanalysed the 5' RACE reads using MiXCR and keeps one entry per CDR3 protein. Of roughly 900,000 distinct CDR3 sequences in the sample, roughly 26% are singletons; the top ten hold 17%. Sequencing was carried out using blood. The receptor source for this set is a woman of 80 years or more in good health. Both conserved end residues are part of each CDR3. The D gene is left open where the match is weak. Rows may omit the clone size; those that give it use once, few, many or a size class.

V gene	clone size	D gene	J gene	CDR3 DNA	CDR3 protein
TRBV10-3	many	.	TRBJ1-1	TGTGCCATCAGTGAGCTTTCGGCAGGAGGGTCCCAAACCGAAGCTTTCTTT	CAISELSAGGSQTEAFF
TRBV27	few	TRBD1	TRBJ1-2	TGTGCCAGCAGAACTATACAGGGGGCGAGGGGCTACACCTTC	CASRTIQGARGYTF
TRBV4-3	.	.	TRBJ1-1	TGCGCCTCTGCCCGACCGGGGGAAACTGAAGCTTTCTTT	CASARPGETEAFF
TRBV28	few	TRBD2	TRBJ2-7	TGTGCCAGCAGGGGCCTCCCGGGGCGGGGGGCCTACGAGCAGTACTTC	CASRGLPGRGAYEQYF
TRBV27	few	TRBD1	TRBJ2-5	TGTGCAGTCCGGGACAGGGGGTTCAATGAGCAGTACTTC	CAVRDRGFNEQYF
TRBV28	.	.	TRBJ1-4	TGTGCCAGCAGTTCATTTGGGGGTACTGGTGAAAAACTGTTTTTT	CASSSFGGTGEKLFF
TRBV27	few	.	TRBJ2-2	TGTGCCAGCTACACCGCGAACACCGGGGAGCTGTTTTTT	CASYTANTGELFF
TRBV24-1	many	.	TRBJ2-1	TGTGCCACCAGTGATCGAGCGGGTGGTTCGTACAATGAGCAGTTCTTC	CATSDRAGGSYNEQFF
TRBV27	few	TRBD2	TRBJ2-3	TGTGCCAGCAGTTTCGAGTCGCGGGGGGGGGGCACAGATACGCAGTATTTT	CASSFESRGGGTDTQYF
TRBV12-3/TRBV12-4	few	TRBD2	TRBJ2-3	TGTGCCAGCAGCCCAAGCGGGGGGGGGGCAGATACGCAGTATTTT	CASSPSGGGADTQYF
TRBV7-2	.	.	TRBJ2-7	TGTGCCAGCAGGGCGCTCCCCTACGATGAGCAGTACTTC	CASRALPYDEQYF
TRBV7-2	.	TRBD2	TRBJ2-7	TGTGCCAGCAGCATGGCGGGAGGACCATCCTACGAGCAGTACTTC	CASSMAGGPSYEQYF
TRBV10-3	.	.	TRBJ2-2	TGTGCCACAGCGTTCCGGACCGGGGAGCTGTTTTTT	CATAFRTGELFF
TRBV20-1	.	.	TRBJ2-2	TGCAGTGCCTTCGCGGGGACCCTCAACACCGGGGAGCTGTGTTTT	CSAFAGTLNTGELCF
TRBV27	.	.	TRBJ1-4	TGTGCCAGCAGTTTATCGGGCGGGCAAAGGGTCAGACGGCGTGAAAAACTGTTTTTT	CASSLSGGQRVRRREKLFF
TRBV27	many	TRBD1	TRBJ2-7	TGTGCCAGCAGTTCGACAGGGGCTCGTTTCGAGCAGTACTTC	CASSSTGARFEQYF
TRBV5-5	.	.	TRBJ2-7	TGTGCCAGCAGCGCCTCACAGGGTCCCTACGAGCAGTACTTC	CASSASQGPYEQYF
TRBV10-3	few	TRBD1	TRBJ1-2	TGTGCCATCAGTGGCTCAGGGGGGGGCTACACCTTC	CAISGSGGGYTF
TRBV20-1	.	TRBD1	TRBJ1-6	TGCAGTGCTATAATACTGGACAGGAATTCACCCCTCCACTTT	CSAIILDRNSPLHF
TRBV20-1	.	.	TRBJ2-5	TGCAGTGCTGGATTTTTTAAAGGGGAATTGGGGATTGAGCAGTACTTC	CSAGFFKGELGIEQYF
TRBV6-5	.	TRBD1	TRBJ1-4	TGTGCCAGCTCCGGGACAGGGGGTGAAAAACTGTTTTTT	CASSGTGGEKLFF
TRBV11-2	few	TRBD1	TRBJ1-2	TGTGCCAGCAGCCCACCCCCCAGGGGGGGTGGCTACACCTTC	CASSPPPRGGGYTF
TRBV7-2	many	TRBD2	TRBJ2-5	TGTGCCAGCAGCTTTTCTAGCGGGGCCCTCCAAGAGACCCAGTACTTC	CASSFSSGALQETQYF
TRBV20-1	many	.	TRBJ2-1	TGCAGTGCTAGAGGGGGCGAACTAGTCCACAATGAGCAGTTCTTC	CSARGGELVHNEQFF
TRBV29-1	.	.	TRBJ1-2	TGCAGCGTGAGGACTGGCTATGGCTACACCTTC	CSVRTGYGYTF
TRBV6-2/TRBV6-3	many	TRBD1	TRBJ1-5	TGTGCCAGCAGTTACTCTAGGACAGGGAGCAATCAGCCCCAGCATTTT	CASSYSRTGSNQPQHF
TRBV30	.	.	TRBJ1-2	TGTGCCTGGAGTGCAGAAAACTATGGCTACACCTTC	CAWSAENYGYTF
TRBV7-2	many	.	TRBJ2-3	TGTGCCAGCAGCGGGGGACCCACAGACACGCAGTATTTT	CASSGGPTDTQYF
TRBV5-1	.	.	TRBJ1-6	TGCGCCAGCAGCTTGGGATCGGAACCCCTCCACTTT	CASSLGSEPLHF
TRBV5-1	many	.	TRBJ2-7	TGCGCCAGCAGCGGGAGGTACGAGCAGTACTTC	CASSGRYEQYF
TRBV10-1	.	TRBD1	TRBJ2-1	TGCGCCAGCAGTGCCCCCCCCCGGGCAGGGGGCTGGAATGAGCAGTTCTTC	CASSAPPRAGGWNEQFF
TRBV20-1	.	.	TRBJ1-5	TGCAGTGCGATATCGATGCTAGGTGGCAATCAGCCCCAGCATTTT	CSAISMLGGNQPQHF
TRBV11-2	few	.	TRBJ2-1	TGTGCCAGCAGCTTAGTGGGACAACCTGGGGGAAGGAGTGGTGAGCAGTTCTTC	CASSLVGQPGGRSGEQFF
TRBV7-2	few	.	TRBJ2-7	TGTGCCGGCAGCTCGAGAGCTCCCTACGAGCAGTACTTC	CAGSSRAPYEQYF
TRBV15	many	TRBD1	TRBJ2-5	TGTGCCACCAGCAGAGATCAGGGGGAAGAGACCCAGTACTTC	CATSRDQGEETQYF
TRBV6-2/TRBV6-3	many	.	TRBJ2-5	TGTGCCAGCAGGCGAATCGGCCAAGAGACCCAGTACTTC	CASRRIGQETQYF
TRBV28	.	.	TRBJ1-2	TGTGCCAGCAGTCCCATGGACGGATTCTATGGCTACACCTTC	CASSPMDGFYGYTF
TRBV30	.	TRBD1	TRBJ1-1	TGTGCCTGGAGACGGGACAGGGGACCGAACACTGAAGCTTTCTTT	CAWRRDRGPNTEAFF
TRBV5-6	.	.	TRBJ2-7	TGTGCCAGCAGCCGGGGGAGGGGGCCCTACGAGCAGTACTTC	CASSRGRGPYEQYF
TRBV7-6	many	.	TRBJ1-1	TGTGCCAGCAGCTTAAGGGGCGGACCGAACACTGAAGCTTTCTTT	CASSLRGGPNTEAFF
TRBV29-1	.	TRBD2	TRBJ2-1	TGCAGCGTCTTGGAGCGGGGGACATATGAGCAGTTCTTC	CSVLERGTYEQFF
TRBV18	many	.	TRBJ2-3	TGTGCCAGCTCACCATGGGACGGTAGCACAGATACGCAGTATTTT	CASSPWDGSTDTQYF
TRBV29-1	few	TRBD1	TRBJ1-4	TGCAGCGTCGCACAGGGGGCTACTAATGAAAAACTGTTTTTT	CSVAQGATNEKLFF
TRBV29-1	many	.	TRBJ2-5	TGCAGCGTTGCAATTAGCTTCGGGGACGCGCAGTACTTC	CSVAISFGDAQYF